This T cell receptor (beta chain) stems from a study of Graves' ophthalmopathy and Graves' hyperthyroidism. This clonotype was seen a few times. Amplified TCR beta CDR3 regions were obtained using RNA transcripts as template. RT-PCR in the first round used HTBI primers; a second-round multiplex PCR followed. TCRdb re-called the multiplex PCR reads with MiXCR, one entry per CDR3 protein. The table shows some 750,000 distinct CDR3 sequences, with roughly 40% occurring only once. In germline, CDR1 is SGHAT, CDR2 FQDESV (reference sequence). V gave up 3 bases and J gave up 3 bases; unmatched junction bases: 5. The length of the CDR3 is 14 residues.

This clonotype was obtained from an adult man with Graves' ophthalmopathy. The sample consisted of peripheral blood. The gene calls are TRBV11-1 and TRBJ2-7; 7 bases are shared with TRBD1. The CDR3 nucleotides are TGTGCCAGCAGCTTTGGTCGACAGGGCTACGAGCAGTACTTC. As protein: CASSFGRQGYEQYF.